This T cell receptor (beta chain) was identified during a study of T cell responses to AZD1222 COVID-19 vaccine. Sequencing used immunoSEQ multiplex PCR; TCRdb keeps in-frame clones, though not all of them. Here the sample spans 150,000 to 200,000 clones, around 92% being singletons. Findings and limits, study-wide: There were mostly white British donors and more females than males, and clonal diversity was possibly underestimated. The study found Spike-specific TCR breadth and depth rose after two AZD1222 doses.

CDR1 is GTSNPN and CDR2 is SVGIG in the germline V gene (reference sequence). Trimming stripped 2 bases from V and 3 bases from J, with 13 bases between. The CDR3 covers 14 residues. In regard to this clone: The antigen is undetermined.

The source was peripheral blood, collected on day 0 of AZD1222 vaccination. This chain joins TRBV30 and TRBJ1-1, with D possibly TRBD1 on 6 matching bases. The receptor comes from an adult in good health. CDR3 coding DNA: TGTGCCTGGAGTCGGGCCCAGGGGTACACTGAAGCTTTCTTT. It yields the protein CAWSRAQGYTEAFF.